This T cell receptor (beta chain) was sequenced in a study of CD8 T cell repertoires and HIV-1 epitope variants. Study-wide results and limits: About five clonotypes recognized Nef KF9, one HW9, none TAALDMSHF. Of roughly ten antigen-specific beta clonotypes, 5 or 6 appeared to cross-react with escape variants.

Sample share makes this clone large. Its antigen is as yet unknown. This CDR3 has 14 amino acids. Looked up from germline, CDR1 is MDHEN and CDR2 is SYDVKM. V lost 10 bases to trimming and J lost 1 base, with 16 bases between them. Sequencing was performed with immunoSEQ multiplex PCR; in TCRdb, only in-frame clones are kept and a portion is missing. The table has around 5,000 clones, around 69% seen once. Input material: cultured CD8+ T cells derived from PBMCs. The TCR was taken from a male donor with HIV. This chain joins TRBV28 and TRBJ1-1, with D possibly being TRBD1 (6 bases). The CDR3 bases are TGTGCCACCTTTCCGACAGGCTCGAACACTGAAGCTTTCTTT. Translation gives CATFPTGSNTEAFF.